The T cell receptor (beta chain) described here comes from a study of blood T cells in healthy people across ages. The second PCR ran roughly 6 to 11 cycles with a sample-barcoded 5' primer and J-beta primers. TCRdb passed the 5' RACE reads through MiXCR, listing each CDR3 protein once. Among 700,000 to 900,000 distinct CDR3 sequences listed, 50% to 65% were seen once. The V gene lost 0 bases and the J gene lost 7 bases, with 12 bases spanning the gap. This CDR3 spans 15 amino acids. Germline V CDR1 and CDR2: SGHVS, FQNEAQ. Each donor gave 9 to 10 milliliters of peripheral blood. They isolated at least 6 million PBMCs from each sample. Per sample, extraction of total RNA gave at least 5.5 micrograms in every case.

Source material: blood. This clonotype was sampled from a man older than 75 in good health. The V and J genes are TRBV7-8 and TRBJ1-4; unclear D gene. CDR3 coding DNA: TGTGCCAGCAGCTTAGCGCCAGTTAGTAGTGAAAAACTGTTTTTT. It translates to CASSLAPVSSEKLFF.